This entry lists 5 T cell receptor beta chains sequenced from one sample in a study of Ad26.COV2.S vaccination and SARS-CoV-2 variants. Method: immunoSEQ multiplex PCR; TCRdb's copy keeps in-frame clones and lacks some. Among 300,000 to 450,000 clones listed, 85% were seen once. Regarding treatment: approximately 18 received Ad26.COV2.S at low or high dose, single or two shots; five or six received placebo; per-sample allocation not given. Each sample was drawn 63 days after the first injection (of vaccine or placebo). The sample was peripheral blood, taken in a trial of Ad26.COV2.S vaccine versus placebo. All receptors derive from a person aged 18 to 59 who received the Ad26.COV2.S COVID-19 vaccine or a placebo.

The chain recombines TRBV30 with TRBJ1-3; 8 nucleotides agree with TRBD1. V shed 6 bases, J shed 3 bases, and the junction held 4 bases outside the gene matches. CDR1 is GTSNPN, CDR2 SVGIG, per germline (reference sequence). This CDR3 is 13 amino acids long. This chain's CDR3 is CACRGRNGNTIYF. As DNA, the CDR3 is TGTGCCTGCAGGGGGCGAAATGGAAACACCATATATTTT.

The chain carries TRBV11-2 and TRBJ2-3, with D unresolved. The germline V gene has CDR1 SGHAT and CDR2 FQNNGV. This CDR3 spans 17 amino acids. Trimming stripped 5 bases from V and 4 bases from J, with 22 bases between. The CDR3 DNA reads TGTGCCAGCAGCGCACCTTCCCCCTGGGCCTCGCCAGATACGCAGTATTTT. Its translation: CASSAPSPWASPDTQYF.

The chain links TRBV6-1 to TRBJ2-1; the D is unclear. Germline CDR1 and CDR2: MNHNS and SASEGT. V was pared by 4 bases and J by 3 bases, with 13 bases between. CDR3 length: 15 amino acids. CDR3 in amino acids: CASSGATRFYNEQFF. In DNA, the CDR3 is TGTGCCAGCAGTGGAGCCACACGCTTCTACAATGAGCAGTTCTTC.

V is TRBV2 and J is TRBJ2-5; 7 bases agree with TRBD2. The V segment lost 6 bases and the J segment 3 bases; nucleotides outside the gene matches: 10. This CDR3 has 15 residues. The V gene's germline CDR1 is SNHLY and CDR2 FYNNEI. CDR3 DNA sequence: TGTGCCAGCAGGAGTGACGGGAGGAGGGAAGAGACCCAGTACTTC. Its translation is CASRSDGRREETQYF. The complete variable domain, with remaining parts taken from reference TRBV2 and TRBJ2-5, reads EPEVTQTPSHQVTQMGQEVILRCVPISNHLYFYWYRQILGQKVEFLVSFYNNEISEKSEIFDDQFSVERPDGSNFTLKIRSTKLEDSAMYFCASRSDGRREETQYFGPGTRLLVL.

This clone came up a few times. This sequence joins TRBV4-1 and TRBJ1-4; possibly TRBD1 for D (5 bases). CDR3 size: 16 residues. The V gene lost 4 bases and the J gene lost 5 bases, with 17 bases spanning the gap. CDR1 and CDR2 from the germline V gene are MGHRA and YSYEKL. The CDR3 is CASSPGPDRANEKLFF. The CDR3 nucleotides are TGCGCCAGCAGCCCCGGTCCAGACAGAGCGAATGAAAAACTGTTTTTT.